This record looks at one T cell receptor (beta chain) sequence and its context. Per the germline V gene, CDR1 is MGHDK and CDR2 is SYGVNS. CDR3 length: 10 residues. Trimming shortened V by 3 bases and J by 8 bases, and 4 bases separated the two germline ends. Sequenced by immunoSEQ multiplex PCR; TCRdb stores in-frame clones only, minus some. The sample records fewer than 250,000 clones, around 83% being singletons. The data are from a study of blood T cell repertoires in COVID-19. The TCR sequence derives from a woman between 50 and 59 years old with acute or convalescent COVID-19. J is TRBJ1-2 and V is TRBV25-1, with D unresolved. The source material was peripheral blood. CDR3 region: CASSDSGYTF. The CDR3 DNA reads TGTGCCAGCAGTGACTCGGGCTACACCTTC.